The T cell receptor (beta chain) described here comes from a study of blood T cell repertoires in COVID-19. In the study overall: Spain, Italy and the United States supplied samples that represented acute and convalescent COVID-19. The analysed material was cDNA or gDNA that came from T cells, B-cell-depleted T cells, or PBMCs.

This CDR3 spans 13 amino acids. Germline V gene data show CDR1 as MNHEY and CDR2 as SVGAGI. Per the authors' pipeline: Cell counts per sample came from amplifying reference gene primers. The protocol was immunoSEQ multiplex PCR, while the TCRdb copy is restricted to in-frame clones and leaves out a portion. The V and J calls and clone size come from that table; D and trimming were worked out from the DNA. The table includes about 300,000 clones, 89% detected once. Seattle cases were enrolled at active infection and followed longitudinally. Turning to this clone: Relative to the germline gene, one junction end is altered; a read error may explain this.

The rearrangement links TRBV6-5 to TRBJ2-2; 8 bases agree with TRBD2. This clonotype originated in a woman in her 30s with COVID-19, enrolled during active disease. Sequenced material: peripheral blood. In DNA, the CDR3 is TGTGCCAGCAGTCGCGGGGGGCCCGGAGAGCTGTTTTTT. Translating it yields CASSRGGPGELFF.